This TCR beta chain was recorded in a study of shared clonotypes between healthy human individuals. The assay was immunoSEQ multiplex PCR, and TCRdb's table has in-frame clones only and misses some. The table lists more than 2 million clones, approximately 95% of them singletons. The V end was cut by 2 bases, the J end by 6 bases, with 20 bases between. Germline loops: CDR1 SGHTA, CDR2 FQGNSA. CDR3 size: 16 residues. The receptor was isolated from a man aged 18-30 years in good health. Sequenced input: naive CD4+ T cells sorted from blood. As for subset: CD45RA+ positively selected. The V gene is TRBV7-2, the J gene TRBJ2-7; D may be TRBD2 (5 bases). This CDR3 reads CASSLSALTVGGEQYF. Here the CDR3 DNA reads TGTGCCAGCAGCTTATCCGCGTTGACGGTAGGAGGCGAGCAGTACTTC.